This TCR beta chain originates from a study of cytomegalovirus exposure and HLA in healthy donors. Study overall: Earlier results showed some 120 million unique TCR beta sequences derived from around 170 million T cells.

Study-level results: The classifier reportedly diagnosed cytomegalovirus status with high specificity and sensitivity. Some public TCRs appeared in many individuals, while most sequences were rare.

On this clone: Its antigen is unknown.

CDR3 length: 14 residues. Per the germline V gene, CDR1 is WNHNN and CDR2 is SYGVQD (reference sequence). The ends were cut back, 5 bases at V and 2 bases at J, with 13 bases in the middle. PCR used 60 Vbeta primers and 13 Jbeta primers. Clones were sequenced by immunoSEQ multiplex PCR, and TCRdb holds only the in-frame ones, with some missing. The data show about 160,000 clones, about 79% seen once. The donors, nominally healthy at sampling, likely had unrecorded immune exposures. This TCR was recovered from a woman aged 50 to 65 in good health and CMV-seropositive. The sequenced sample was PBMCs. This chain uses TRBV10-1 with TRBJ2-7; tentatively, D is TRBD2 (6 bases). The CDR3 sequence: CASSSELATYEQYF. The CDR3 bases are TGCGCCAGCAGTTCCGAACTAGCTACCTACGAGCAGTACTTC.